This TCR beta chain derives from a study of blood T cell repertoires in COVID-19 (dated by TCRdb to 2019 to 2021). Regarding the study in general: Samples from collaborators originated in the United States, Italy and Spain and spanned both the acute and convalescent phases of COVID-19. The prospective study material was composed of cDNA or gDNA derived from T cells, B-cell-depleted T cells, or PBMCs. The dataset comprised deeply sampled blood TCRbeta repertoires from subjects exposed to, actively infected with, or recovered from COVID-19. The repertoires were released in a freely available public database intended as a resource for research on the immune response to SARS-CoV-2. Samples came from the ongoing ImmuneRACE study (first 160 participants) plus 1,254 subjects from 6 global collaborators. Sample metadata almost always included a de-identified subject ID, COVID-19 status, age in years and sex. Where available, HLA class I and class II types were taken from metadata supplied by the sample provider and were not determined by assay-based typing.

From the cysteine through the phenylalanine, the CDR3 covers 15 amino acids. The read is trimmed to its CDR3 DNA, 45 bases read in frame from base 1. V ends up 4 bases short and J 7 bases short, with an unmatched junction base count of 8. CDR1 and CDR2 were assigned from the germline V gene as KGHDR and SFDVKD. The investigation overall reported the following: How much clinical and demographic metadata was included differed by source and by participant, and the metadata was provided uncurated.

Concerning this clone itself: Its specific antigen is unknown. The input lacks base qualities; no much larger clone sits a single base away.

TCRbeta CDR3 regions were amplified from genomic DNA using the immunoSEQ Assay, a bias-controlled multiplex PCR. Per the authors' processing: The number of nucleated cells in each sample was estimated from the amplification of reference gene primers within the assay. Sequence reads were collapsed and filtered to measure the absolute abundance of every unique TCRbeta CDR3 rearrangement. Productive Simpson clonality was computed per sample as the square root of Simpson's diversity index over productive rearrangements. The table was pulled from immuneACCESS by TCRdb, which kept in-frame rearrangements only. Such tables lose some clones; where checked, under half of the loss comes from unresolved V genes, and the rest has no known cause. The D gene and trimming were derived from the DNA, and the V and J assignments and clone size from that table. The sample table contains about 49,000 clones; only one count was recorded for 75% to 85% of them. The ten largest clones represent roughly 3% of the sample.

Whole blood was collected in K2EDTA tubes by collaborating institutions according to the institutions' own protocols. Collaborator samples were shipped for TCRbeta analysis as frozen whole blood, isolated PBMCs, or DNA extracted from either sample type. The TCR comes from a woman aged 55-70 years with acute or convalescent COVID-19. The sample was peripheral blood. The rearrangement joined TRBV24-1 to TRBJ2-4, with 8 bases in between that match TRBD1. The nucleotides are TGTGCCACCAGTGAGGCAACTCAGGGGGCCAACATTCAGTACTTC. Protein translation: CATSEATQGANIQYF.